The 20 T cell receptor beta chains below all came from one sample that was sequenced in a study of T cells in Graves' hyperthyroidism and ophthalmopathy. Amplification targeted TCR beta CDR3 regions from RNA transcripts. Using the HTBI primer set, a first-round RT-PCR was run on the TCR CDR3. MiXCR, run by TCRdb on the multiplex PCR reads, gives a single entry per CDR3 protein. The sample contains about 660,000 distinct CDR3 sequences, just under 45% of which appear only once. The sequencing input was peripheral blood or thyroid tissue (not recorded which). The source of these receptors is an adult man with Graves' disease, either hyperthyroidism or ophthalmopathy (not recorded which).

This clonotype was seen a few times. V is TRBV7-9 and J is TRBJ1-2; no reliable D call. The CDR3 contains 15 residues. Germline CDR1 and CDR2: SEHNR and FQNEAQ (reference sequence). Trimming left V 5 bases short and J 4 bases short, with 17 bases between. The CDR3 loop reads CASSQDRGAGYGYTF. The CDR3 bases are TGTGCCAGCAGCCAAGATCGGGGTGCGGGCTATGGCTACACCTTC.

Only a few counts were recorded for this clonotype. The CDR3 region is CASSQRGQGGETQYF. In DNA form, the CDR3 reads TGTGCCAGCAGCCAAAGGGGGCAGGGTGGAGAGACCCAGTACTTC. The gene calls are TRBV2 and TRBJ2-5; 7 positions agree with TRBD1. Germline CDR1 is SNHLY and CDR2 is FYNNEI. After removal of 6 bases from V and 4 bases from J, the junction contained 11 bases not matched to a gene. The CDR3 spans 15 residues.

The chain is built from TRBV10-3 and TRBJ1-2; no reliable D call. The CDR3 is 15 amino acids. The V end was cut by 10 bases, the J end by 0 bases, with 18 bases between. CDR1 and CDR2 from the germline V gene are ENHRY and SYGVKD. This CDR3 is CASSPERRANYGYTF. The CDR3 region has the DNA TGTGCCAGCAGCCCCGAGCGGCGAGCTAACTATGGCTACACCTTC.

The rearrangement links TRBV2 to TRBJ2-6; D is unresolved. This CDR3 has 11 residues. Germline values: CDR1 SNHLY, CDR2 FYNNEI. The CDR3, as DNA: TGTGCTGTCTCTGGGGCCAACGTCCTGACTTTC. This codes for CAVSGANVLTF.

The J gene is TRBJ2-5, the V gene TRBV10-3, with D possibly being TRBD2 (5 bases). Deletions cut 3 bases from V and 8 bases from J, with 7 bases between. The CDR3 has 11 residues. The V gene's germline CDR1 is ENHRY and CDR2 SYGVKD. The CDR3 reads CAISDSGTQYF. CDR3 bases: TGTGCCATCAGTGACAGCGGCACCCAGTACTTC.

This clonotype was picked up many times. The genes are TRBV10-2 and TRBJ1-5, with D hard to call. The CDR3 consists of 14 residues. CDR1 is WSHSY and CDR2 is SAAADI in the germline V gene. The germline V and J ends were trimmed by 0 bases and 3 bases, with 6 bases remaining between them. In nucleotides, the CDR3 is TGCGCCAGCAGTGAGTCCCAGTACAATCAGCCCCAGCATTTT. Translation gives CASSESQYNQPQHF.

The chain is built from TRBV7-2 and TRBJ1-1, with a tentative D call TRBD1 (6 bases). Germline CDR1 SGHTA, CDR2 FQGNSA. The CDR3 runs 14 residues. V was shortened by 1 base and J by 6 bases, with 12 bases between the two germline ends. This chain's CDR3 is CASSLGWGHPEAFF. In DNA form, the CDR3 reads TGTGCCAGCAGCTTAGGATGGGGACATCCTGAAGCTTTCTTT.

The chain couples TRBV2 to TRBJ2-2, with D possibly matching TRBD2 (6 bases). The CDR3 spans 15 residues. The V gene's germline CDR1 is SNHLY and CDR2 FYNNEI. V was clipped by 3 bases and J by 1 base, with 9 bases between them. This CDR3 is CASSEGGMNTGELFF. In DNA form, the CDR3 reads TGTGCCAGCAGTGAGGGCGGGATGAACACCGGGGAGCTGTTTTTT.

The chain links TRBV10-3 to TRBJ2-7, with a tentative D call TRBD2 (6 bases). Germline loops: CDR1 ENHRY, CDR2 SYGVKD. The CDR3 runs 15 residues. Between the trimmed V and J ends, which lost 3 bases and 5 bases, there was a span of 17 bases. CDR3 in DNA: TGTGCCATCAGTGACCCCGTAGGAGGGAAGAACGAGCAGTACTTC. It is translated as CAISDPVGGKNEQYF.

The chain has TRBV29-1 and TRBJ2-6; D might be TRBD1 or TRBD2, each matching 7 bases. Trimming shortened V by 8 bases and J by 9 bases, and 14 bases separated the two germline ends. The germline V gene has CDR1 SQVTM and CDR2 ANQGSEA. The CDR3 is made up of 12 amino acids. The CDR3 DNA is TGCAGCTCGGGAGGACAGGACAACGTCCTGACTTTC. Translating it yields CSSGGQDNVLTF.

The chain is built from TRBV19 and TRBJ1-2, with a tentative D call TRBD1 (6 bases). The V end was cut by 6 bases, the J end by 3 bases, with 14 bases between. Germline V gene sequence: CDR1 LNHDA, CDR2 SQIVND (reference sequence). The CDR3 covers 14 residues. CDR3 DNA sequence: TGTGCCAGTAGCCTACAGGGTATCGACTATGGCTACACCTTC. Protein: CASSLQGIDYGYTF. The full variable domain, completed using reference TRBV19 and TRBJ1-2, is DGGITQSPKYLFRKEGQNVTLSCEQNLNHDAMYWYRQDPGQGLRLIYYSQIVNDFQKGDIAEGYSVSREKKESFPLTVTSAQKNPTAFYLCASSLQGIDYGYTFGSGTRLTVV.

This clonotype was counted a few times. The chain joins TRBV10-3 to TRBJ2-7, with D perhaps matching TRBD2 (7 bases). There are 13 residues in the CDR3. The germline V gene encodes CDR1 ENHRY and CDR2 SYGVKD. Trimming cost V 6 bases and J 2 bases, with 11 bases left between them. In nucleotides, the CDR3 is TGTGCCATCAGGGGGGGGGGCGCCTACGAGCAGTACTTC. Protein product: CAIRGGGAYEQYF.

The chain employs TRBV7-9 and TRBJ2-7; 10 bases match TRBD2. The CDR3 has 19 residues. Unmatched junction bases numbered 13, after V lost 0 bases and J lost 2 bases. Germline-derived CDR1 and CDR2 are SEHNR and FQNEAQ (reference sequence). CDR3 sequence reads: CASSLASLGGLAGAYEQYF. CDR3 sequence (DNA): TGTGCCAGCAGCTTAGCGTCATTAGGTGGCCTAGCGGGAGCCTACGAGCAGTACTTC.

The chain combines TRBV5-1 with TRBJ2-7; perhaps D is TRBD1 or TRBD2 (9 bases each). Germline CDR1 SGHRS, CDR2 YFSETQ. V lost 2 bases to trimming and J lost 4 bases, with 28 bases between them. The CDR3 spans 19 residues. The chain's CDR3 is CASSLRQGGSGRNLYEQYF. The CDR3 nucleotides are TGCGCCAGCAGCTTAAGACAGGGGGGGAGCGGGAGGAATCTATACGAGCAGTACTTC.

This chain connects TRBV20-1 to TRBJ1-5, with D perhaps matching TRBD1 (5 bases). V was cut by 1 base and J by 0 bases, with 10 bases left in between. This CDR3 has 15 amino acids. CDR1 is DFQATT, CDR2 SNEGSKA, per germline (reference sequence). CDR3 sequence: CSARAGTNSNQPQHF. The CDR3 DNA reads as TGCAGTGCTAGAGCCGGGACGAATAGCAATCAGCCCCAGCATTTT.

This clonotype has at least ten counts. This sequence joins TRBV29-1 and TRBJ1-2, with D perhaps matching TRBD1 (6 bases). This CDR3 region has 14 residues. V shed 4 bases and J shed 2 bases, with 14 bases lying between them. Germline-derived CDR1 and CDR2 are SQVTM and ANQGSEA. The CDR3 loop reads CSVATGTPNYGYTF. In DNA form, the CDR3 reads TGCAGCGTTGCGACCGGGACACCAAACTATGGCTACACCTTC.

In nucleotides, the CDR3 is TGTGCCAGCTCAACCAAGACAGCTGACTATGGCTACACCTTC. Translation: CASSTKTADYGYTF. The gene calls are TRBV25-1 and TRBJ1-2, with D perhaps TRBD1 (5 bases). The CDR3 length is 14 residues. The germline V gene encodes CDR1 MGHDK and CDR2 SYGVNS. V lost 8 bases and J lost 3, with 16 bases in between.

The rearrangement links TRBV7-9 to TRBJ2-7; a possible D gene is TRBD2 (6 bases). The V gene lost 5 bases and the J gene lost 3 bases, with 20 bases spanning the gap. There are 16 residues in the CDR3. Germline V gives CDR1 SEHNR, CDR2 FQNEAQ (reference sequence). CDR3 coding DNA: TGTGCCAGCAGCCAAAATCCCGGGACTGCGCTCTACGAGCAGTACTTC. Residues: CASSQNPGTALYEQYF. Supplemented by reference TRBV7-9 and TRBJ2-7, the full variable domain reads DTGVSQNPRHKITKRGQNVTFRCDPISEHNRLYWYRQTLGQGPEFLTYFQNEAQLEKSRLLSDRFSAERPKGSFSTLEIQRTEQGDSAMYLCASSQNPGTALYEQYFGPGTRLTVT.

CDR3 nucleotide sequence: TGTGCCAGCAGTGAAATAAGGAGATACGAGCAGTACTTC. Protein sequence: CASSEIRRYEQYF. The chain links TRBV2 to TRBJ2-7, with D unclear. The CDR3 spans 13 residues. With 2 bases removed from V and 4 bases from J, the gap between germline ends came to 9 bases. Germline CDR1 SNHLY, CDR2 FYNNEI.

This clonotype was seen a handful of times. The chain links TRBV12-3 or TRBV12-4 to TRBJ1-2; D perhaps matches TRBD1 (5 bases). Trimming shortened V by 2 bases and J by 6 bases, and 16 bases separated the two germline ends. The CDR3 consists of 15 residues. CDR3 DNA: TGTGCCAGCAGTTTAAGGCTACAGGATCGGGATGGCTACACCTTC. Protein sequence: CASSLRLQDRDGYTF.